This T cell receptor beta chain comes out of a study of T cell clonality in common variable immunodeficiency. Study outcomes and limitations: Patient heterogeneity in the CVID cohort limited correlations between repertoire features and clinical complications.

The repertoire was sequenced with immunoSEQ multiplex PCR; TCRdb's copy has only in-frame clones and lacks some. The sample presents approximately 81,000 clones, none singletons. This clone was counted ten times or more. Its antigen is unknown. The read terminates 3 residues before the CDR3 end, so the remaining end is supplied by the germline J gene. The CDR3 covers 18 residues. The germline V gene encodes CDR1 SGHRS and CDR2 YFSETQ. V was pared by 6 bases and J by 0 bases, with 8 bases of the junction left unmatched. Sequencing input: peripheral blood mononuclear cells. The clonotype was recovered from a person between 18 and 75 years old in good health. V usage is TRBV5-1 and J usage is TRBJ2-2; TRBD2 agrees at 13 bases. The CDR3 bases that were read are TGCGCCAGCACCAAGATGGGGACTAGCGGGACGAACACCGGGGAG. Protein sequence: CASTKMGTSGTNTGE. The entire CDR3 protein is CASTKMGTSGTNTGELFF.